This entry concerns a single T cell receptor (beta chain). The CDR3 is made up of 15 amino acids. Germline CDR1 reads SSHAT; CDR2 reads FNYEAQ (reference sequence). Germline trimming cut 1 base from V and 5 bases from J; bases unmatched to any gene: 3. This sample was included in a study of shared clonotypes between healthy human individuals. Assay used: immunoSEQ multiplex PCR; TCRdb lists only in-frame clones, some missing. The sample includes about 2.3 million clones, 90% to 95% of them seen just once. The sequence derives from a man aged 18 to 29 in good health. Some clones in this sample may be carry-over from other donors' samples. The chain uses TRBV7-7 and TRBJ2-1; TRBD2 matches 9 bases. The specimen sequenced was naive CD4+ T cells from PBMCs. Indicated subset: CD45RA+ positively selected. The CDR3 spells CASSLGASGNNEQFF. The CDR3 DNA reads TGTGCCAGCAGCTTAGGGGCTAGCGGGAACAATGAGCAGTTCTTC. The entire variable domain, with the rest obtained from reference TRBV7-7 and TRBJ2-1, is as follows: GAGVSQSPRYKVTKRGQDVTLRCDPISSHATLYWYQQALGQGPEFLTYFNYEAQPDKSGLPSDRFSAERPEGSISTLTIQRTEQRDSAMYRCASSLGASGNNEQFFGPGTRLTVL.